These 16 T cell receptor beta chains share one sample of origin, sequenced in a study of control samples from healthy donors and cancer patients. Here immunoSEQ multiplex PCR was the method, and the copy in TCRdb shows in-frame clones only, minus some. The sample records some 99,000 clones, 75% to 90% being singletons. Sequencing was carried out using blood. These TCRs come from a woman between 50 and 59 years old in good health.

This chain uses TRBV6-5 with TRBJ1-1; D not resolved. The V gene lost 11 bases and the J gene lost 1 base, with 11 bases spanning the gap. CDR1 is MNHEY and CDR2 is SVGAGI in the germline V gene. This CDR3 has 12 residues. CDR3 region: CAYGTGNTEAFF. DNA of the CDR3: TGTGCCTACGGCACGGGGAACACTGAAGCTTTCTTT.

V and J are TRBV6-5 and TRBJ1-4, with 7 bases fitting TRBD1. CDR1 is MNHEY, CDR2 SVGAGI, per germline. The V and J ends lost 7 bases and 5 bases, in that order; junction bases with no gene match: 10. The CDR3 runs to 15 residues. CDR3 DNA sequence: TGTGCCAGCAAGAAGGGGGCCCGAGCGAATGAAAAACTGTTTTTT. It is translated as CASKKGARANEKLFF.

V gene TRBV27 combines with J gene TRBJ1-2; TRBD1 matches at 7 bases. Germline-derived CDR1 and CDR2 are MNHEY and SMNVEV (reference sequence). CDR3 length: 17 amino acids. J was trimmed by 3 bases and V by 2 bases; bases with no gene match: 12. CDR3 amino acids: CASSLRDSRRAYYGYTF. For the CDR3, the DNA is TGTGCCAGCAGTTTAAGGGACAGTCGAAGGGCTTACTATGGCTACACCTTC.

This chain uses TRBV18 with TRBJ2-1; 11 nucleotides match TRBD2. The trim removed 2 bases at V and 6 bases at J, leaving 3 bases unmatched. Germline-derived CDR1 and CDR2 are KGHSH and LQKENI. This CDR3 comprises 15 residues. The CDR3 spells CASSPVGTSGNEQFF. In DNA, the CDR3 is TGTGCCAGCTCACCAGTCGGGACTAGCGGCAATGAGCAGTTCTTC. Using reference TRBV18 and TRBJ2-1 for the parts outside the CDR3, the full variable domain is NAGVMQNPRHLVRRRGQEARLRCSPMKGHSHVYWYRQLPEEGLKFMVYLQKENIIDESGMPKERFSAEFPKEGPSILRIQQVVRGDSAAYFCASSPVGTSGNEQFFGPGTRLTVL.

This chain links TRBV27 with TRBJ2-7; 8 bases fit TRBD2. Germline assignment: CDR1 MNHEY and CDR2 SMNVEV (reference sequence). Trimming cost V 4 bases and J 6 bases; bases outside gene matches: 17. The CDR3 contains 17 residues. The CDR3 reads CASSSIMYGRGMSEQYV. The CDR3 region has the DNA TGTGCCAGCAGTTCAATAATGTACGGGAGGGGTATGAGCGAGCAGTACGTC.

Within the sample, this clone is medium-sized. The chain uses TRBV4-1 and TRBJ2-7; D remains ambiguous. Germline CDR1 and CDR2: MGHRA and YSYEKL. Trimming removed 4 bases from V and 0 bases from J, with 10 bases in between. CDR3 length: 14 residues. CDR3 sequence (DNA): TGCGCCAGCAGCCGGGCAGAGAGCTCCTACGAGCAGTACTTC. Amino acid sequence: CASSRAESSYEQYF.

The chain couples TRBV11-1 to TRBJ2-1, with D maybe TRBD1 (6 bases). The CDR3 is made up of 14 amino acids. Deletions cut 4 bases from V and 7 bases from J, with 14 bases between. CDR1 is SGHAT and CDR2 is FQDESV in the germline V gene (reference sequence). The CDR3 sequence: CASSSGQFRNEQFF. The CDR3 nucleotides read TGTGCCAGCAGCTCCGGACAGTTTCGGAATGAGCAGTTCTTC.

In its sample, this clone was seen once. CDR3 DNA: TGCGCCAGCAGCTTGGCCAGGACAGGGGAAAAGGATTATAGCAATCAGCCCCAGCATTTT. It yields the protein CASSLARTGEKDYSNQPQHF. This chain joins TRBV5-1 and TRBJ1-5; 9 positions match TRBD1. The V segment lost 0 bases and the J segment 0 bases; nucleotides outside the gene matches: 13. Germline V gives CDR1 SGHRS, CDR2 YFSETQ. The CDR3 has 20 residues.

The chain combines TRBV30 with TRBJ2-7, with a weak D call TRBD1 (5 bases). The germline CDR1 and CDR2 sequences are GTSNPN and SVGIG (reference sequence). The CDR3 sequence is 12 residues long. Trimming took off 0 bases at V and 3 bases at J, with 6 bases between the two ends. For the CDR3, the DNA is TGTGCCTGGAGTGTACAGGTCTACGAGCAGTACTTC. Translation: CAWSVQVYEQYF.

V gene TRBV14 combines with J gene TRBJ1-1; D is unclear. Trimming stripped 4 bases from V and 0 bases from J, with 3 bases between. Germline CDR1 reads SGHDN; CDR2 reads FVKESK. The CDR3 covers 12 residues. For the CDR3, the DNA is TGTGCCAGCAGCCCGGTGAACACTGAAGCTTTCTTT. Protein sequence: CASSPVNTEAFF.

The chain has TRBV6-5 and TRBJ2-2; weak D call: TRBD2 (6 bases). With 0 bases removed from V and 6 bases from J, the gap between germline ends came to 14 bases. CDR3 length: 16 residues. Germline V gives CDR1 MNHEY, CDR2 SVGAGI. CDR3 residues: CASSYSIQGGPGELFF. CDR3 coding DNA: TGTGCCAGCAGTTACTCTATCCAGGGAGGCCCCGGGGAGCTGTTTTTT.

CDR3 in amino acids: CAWSTPLNTEAFF. Written as DNA, the CDR3 is TGTGCCTGGAGTACACCCCTGAACACTGAAGCTTTCTTT. The gene calls are TRBV30 and TRBJ1-1, with D uncertain. In germline, CDR1 is GTSNPN, CDR2 SVGIG (reference sequence). V was cut by 2 bases and J by 0 bases, with 7 bases left in between. This CDR3 has 13 residues.

V and J are TRBV7-9 and TRBJ2-1; the match to TRBD2 covers 13 bases. The CDR3 runs 16 residues. From germline, CDR1 is SEHNR and CDR2 FQNEAQ (reference sequence). The V gene end was trimmed by 5 bases and the J gene end by 6 bases; junction bases not matched to a gene: 7. The CDR3 sequence: CASSILLAGGLNEQFF. CDR3 in DNA: TGTGCCAGCAGCATCCTACTAGCGGGGGGGCTCAATGAGCAGTTCTTC.

The chain couples TRBV12-5 to TRBJ2-7; the match to TRBD2 covers 10 bases. The J segment lost 3 bases and the V segment lost 3 bases, leaving 8 bases of the junction unmatched. This CDR3 has 16 amino acids. Germline values: CDR1 LGHNT, CDR2 FRNRAP. Here the CDR3 DNA reads TGTGCTAGTGGTTTAGTGACTAGCGGGCTTCTCTACGAGCAGTACGTC. Protein sequence: CASGLVTSGLLYEQYV.

This chain uses TRBV29-1 with TRBJ2-3, with TRBD1 matching over 7 bases. Losses at the gene ends were 7 bases for V and 12 bases for J; bases not matched to a gene: 7. Germline CDR1 reads SQVTM; CDR2 reads ANQGSEA. The CDR3 runs to 10 residues. The CDR3 loop is CSGATGAQYF. The CDR3, as DNA: TGCAGCGGCGCCACAGGGGCCCAGTATTTT.

The chain carries TRBV25-1 and TRBJ1-3; D remains ambiguous. The CDR3 contains 13 residues. Per germline, CDR1 MGHDK and CDR2 SYGVNS. Trimming shortened V by 3 bases and J by 0 bases, and 3 bases separated the two germline ends. CDR3 amino acids: CASSDVSGNTIYF. In DNA, the CDR3 is TGTGCCAGCAGTGATGTCTCTGGAAACACCATATATTTT.